This T cell receptor (beta chain) derives from a study of blood T cell repertoires in COVID-19. In the study overall: Italy, Spain and the United States were the sources of the convalescent and acute COVID-19 samples. T cells, B-cell-depleted T cells, or PBMCs provided the cDNA or gDNA that served as material.

This CDR3 is built from 17 residues. CDR1 and CDR2 from the germline V gene are SGHDN and FVKESK. V was pared by 1 base and J by 5 bases, with 20 bases between. Original data processing: Amplification of reference gene primers provided the estimated nucleated cell counts. Assay used: immunoSEQ multiplex PCR; TCRdb lists only in-frame clones, some missing. V and J calls and clone size are as listed in that table; D and trimming were resolved from the DNA. The repertoire holds some 250,000 clones, with 88% as singletons. Sequencing was performed on peripheral blood. This rearrangement joins TRBV14 to TRBJ2-5; possible D gene TRBD1, 5 bases. The TCR sequence derives from a woman between 40 and 55 years old who had recovered from COVID-19. This CDR3 is CASSQGGAGLLVETQYF. Here the CDR3 DNA reads TGTGCCAGCAGCCAAGGGGGCGCAGGGTTGTTAGTGGAGACCCAGTACTTC.